The 19 T cell receptor beta chains below all came from one sample that was sequenced in a study of blood T cell repertoires in COVID-19. Method: immunoSEQ multiplex PCR; TCRdb's copy keeps in-frame clones and lacks some. The table includes tens of thousands of clones, about four fifths detected once. The sample comprised peripheral blood. These receptors were collected from an elderly man with COVID-19, enrolled during active disease.

This clone was observed a handful of times. The CDR3 region has the DNA TGTGCCAGCAGTCCACAGACAGGTCGAGATTCACCCCTCCACTTT. It encodes CASSPQTGRDSPLHF. This chain joins TRBV6-5 and TRBJ1-6, with TRBD1 as a possible D gene (6 bases). V lost 5 bases, J lost 8 bases, and 16 bases lay in between. CDR3 length: 15 amino acids. CDR1 MNHEY and CDR2 SVGAGI come from the germline V gene.

This clone was observed once. CDR3 nucleotides: TGTGCCAGCAGTCAGGACAGGGGAGAACAGCCCCAGCATTTT. This codes for CASSQDRGEQPQHF. The gene calls are TRBV6-4 and TRBJ1-5; 9 nucleotides line up with TRBD1. The trim removed 5 bases at V and 7 bases at J, leaving 6 bases unmatched. Per germline, CDR1 MRHNA and CDR2 SNTAGT. CDR3 length equals 14 residues.

This sequence joins TRBV7-2 and TRBJ1-1; D remains ambiguous. This CDR3 comprises 12 residues. The germline gives CDR1 SGHTA, CDR2 FQGNSA. Between the trimmed V and J ends, which lost 5 bases and 0 bases, there was a span of 4 bases. The CDR3 here is CASSVMNTEAFF. The CDR3 nucleotides are TGTGCCAGCAGCGTCATGAACACTGAAGCTTTCTTT.

The rearrangement joins TRBV6-2 or TRBV6-3 to TRBJ2-5; a weak D match, TRBD2 (6 bases). The germline V and J ends were trimmed by 6 bases and 6 bases, with 20 bases remaining between them. This CDR3 comprises 15 residues. Germline V gene data show CDR1 as MNHEY and CDR2 as SVGEGT. CDR3 protein: CASSTLTRRQKTQYF. Written as DNA, the CDR3 is TGTGCCAGCAGCACCTTGACTAGGCGGCAGAAGACCCAGTACTTC.

V gene TRBV18 combines with J gene TRBJ2-7; 9 bases are a match to TRBD1. The V gene's germline CDR1 is KGHSH and CDR2 LQKENI. The CDR3 runs to 14 residues. Trimming removed 3 bases from V and 6 bases from J; junction bases left unmatched: 6. The DNA for the CDR3 is TGTGCCAGCTCACCGAGGGACAGGGAGGGCGAGCAGTACTTC. Encoded protein: CASSPRDREGEQYF.

The V gene is TRBV7-2, the J gene TRBJ2-2; 7 bases are shared with TRBD1. The CDR3 covers 18 residues. Trimming removed 5 bases from V and 6 bases from J; junction bases left unmatched: 18. In germline, CDR1 is SGHTA, CDR2 FQGNSA. CDR3: CASSLGRGRDREAGELFF. Written as DNA, the CDR3 is TGTGCCAGCAGCCTAGGTAGGGGGCGAGATAGAGAGGCCGGGGAGCTGTTTTTT.

CDR3 protein: CAWGNGGANIQYF. The CDR3 DNA reads as TGTGCCTGGGGCAACGGGGGGGCGAACATTCAGTACTTC. V usage is TRBV30 and J usage is TRBJ2-4; 8 bases map to TRBD2. Germline loops: CDR1 GTSNPN, CDR2 SVGIG (reference sequence). The CDR3 runs to 13 residues. J was trimmed by 7 bases and V by 5 bases; bases with no gene match: 7.

V and J are TRBV13 and TRBJ2-5; 10 nucleotides agree with TRBD1. CDR1 and CDR2 from the germline V gene are PRHDT and FYEKMQ (reference sequence). Losses at the gene ends were 3 bases for V and 5 bases for J; bases not matched to a gene: 3. The CDR3 runs to 14 residues. DNA of the CDR3: TGTGCCAGCAGCTTCGGGACAGGGGTGGAGACCCAGTACTTC. Translation: CASSFGTGVETQYF.

The chain employs TRBV29-1 and TRBJ2-1; 10 bases are shared with TRBD2. The CDR3 has 14 amino acids. After removal of 4 bases from V and 4 bases from J, the junction contained 4 bases not matched to a gene. CDR1 is SQVTM and CDR2 is ANQGSEA in the germline V gene. The CDR3 is CSVASGSLYNEQFF. As DNA, the CDR3 is TGCAGCGTTGCTAGCGGGAGTCTGTACAATGAGCAGTTCTTC.

V and J are TRBV3-1 (or the pseudogene TRBV3-2) and TRBJ2-7; D is unresolved. The CDR3 is 15 amino acids. Germline V gene lookup returns CDR1 LGHDT and CDR2 YNNKEL (reference sequence). The ends were cut back, 4 bases at V and 5 bases at J, with 18 bases in the middle. For the CDR3, the DNA is TGTGCCAGCAGCCCCGCGTATTCCCTACGGGACGAGCAGTACTTC. It specifies CASSPAYSLRDEQYF.

The CDR3 DNA follows: TGCAGCGTGGGGGGGACCGAGCAGTACTTC. Translating gives CSVGGTEQYF. The V gene is TRBV29-1, the J gene TRBJ2-7; TRBD2 aligns across 7 bases. This CDR3 comprises 10 residues. The ends lost 6 bases at V and 6 bases at J; junction bases unmatched: 2. The germline V gene has CDR1 SQVTM and CDR2 ANQGSEA.

The chain joins TRBV29-1 to TRBJ2-2; 8 nucleotides match TRBD1. Looked up from germline, CDR1 is SQVTM and CDR2 is ANQGSEA. V lost 7 bases, J lost 4 bases, and 8 bases stayed unmatched. CDR3 length equals 14 residues. CDR3 amino acids: CSARTGKITGELFF. In DNA form, the CDR3 reads TGCAGCGCGAGGACAGGGAAGATCACCGGGGAGCTGTTTTTT.

The rearrangement links TRBV10-3 to TRBJ2-7; 8 bases agree with TRBD2. The V gene end was trimmed by 8 bases and the J gene end by 5 bases; junction bases not matched to a gene: 8. The CDR3 spans 13 residues. Germline V gene data show CDR1 as ENHRY and CDR2 as SYGVKD. Written as DNA, the CDR3 is TGTGCCATCGGAAGGCTAGCGGGTAACGAGCAGTACTTC. This gives the protein CAIGRLAGNEQYF.

This chain links TRBV9 with TRBJ2-1; TRBD1 agrees at 10 bases. Unmatched junction bases numbered 22, after V lost 4 bases and J lost 9 bases. The CDR3 contains 19 residues. Per the germline V gene, CDR1 is SGDLS and CDR2 is YYNGEE. CDR3 in DNA: TGTGCCAGCAGCCAGGACAGGGGGGGACCACTGAGGGTCGGAAGTGAGCAGTTCTTC. Translated: CASSQDRGGPLRVGSEQFF.

The chain is built from TRBV28 and TRBJ2-1; D is uncertain. Between the trimmed V and J ends, which lost 3 bases and 6 bases, there was a span of 18 bases. The CDR3 runs to 16 residues. Germline V lookup: CDR1 MDHEN, CDR2 SYDVKM. In DNA form, the CDR3 reads TGTGCCAGCAGTTTGGGCGCGCTCTCGCTCATCAATGAGCAGTTCTTC. Translation: CASSLGALSLINEQFF.

This chain connects TRBV11-2 to TRBJ2-7; D perhaps matches TRBD1 (5 bases). This CDR3 is built from 12 residues. V was pared by 3 bases and J by 5 bases, with 8 bases between. Germline V gives CDR1 SGHAT, CDR2 FQNNGV. The CDR3 bases are TGTGCCAGCAGCTTCCAGGGCAACGAGCAGTACTTC. Its protein is CASSFQGNEQYF.

The V and J genes are TRBV9 and TRBJ2-3; 10 positions match TRBD2. The CDR3 is 18 amino acids. V was clipped by 2 bases and J by 5 bases; unmatched bases: 14. Per germline, CDR1 SGDLS and CDR2 YYNGEE. CDR3 protein: CASSVDLPTSGGGDTQYF. CDR3 DNA sequence: TGTGCCAGCAGCGTCGACCTCCCCACAAGCGGGGGGGGAGATACGCAGTATTTT.

The chain couples TRBV25-1 to TRBJ2-2; TRBD2 matches at 8 bases. The junction had 4 bases not matched to a gene; V was cut back by 7 bases and J by 0 bases. Germline V gene sequence: CDR1 MGHDK, CDR2 SYGVNS. This CDR3 region has 15 residues. The CDR3 DNA is TGTGCCAGCACACGTAGCGGGGCGAACACCGGGGAGCTGTTTTTT. Protein product: CASTRSGANTGELFF.

By frequency in the sample, this clone is large (0.1 to 1%). The V gene is TRBV28, the J gene TRBJ1-2; D perhaps matches TRBD1 (5 bases). Trimming took 1 base from V and 5 from J, leaving 11 bases between them. CDR1 is MDHEN and CDR2 is SYDVKM in the germline V gene. This CDR3 is 14 amino acids long. CDR3 in DNA: TGTGCCAGCAGTTTATCTAGGACAAGATATGGCTACACCTTC. Protein sequence: CASSLSRTRYGYTF.